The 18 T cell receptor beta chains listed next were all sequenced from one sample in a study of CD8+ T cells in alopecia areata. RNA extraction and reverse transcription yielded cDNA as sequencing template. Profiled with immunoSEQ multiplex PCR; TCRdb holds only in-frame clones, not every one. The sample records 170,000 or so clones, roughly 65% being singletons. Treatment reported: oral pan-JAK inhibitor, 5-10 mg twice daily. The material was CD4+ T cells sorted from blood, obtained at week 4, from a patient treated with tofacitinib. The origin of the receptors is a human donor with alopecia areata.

The DNA for the CDR3 is TGTGCCAGCAGCCCAGAGATAGGGGTGTACGAGCAGTACTTC. It codes for CASSPEIGVYEQYF. The chain recombines TRBV11-2 with TRBJ2-7, with D perhaps matching TRBD1 (5 bases). This CDR3 has 14 residues. Trimming removed 5 bases at V and 4 bases at J, with 15 bases between. Germline CDR1 and CDR2: SGHAT and FQNNGV.

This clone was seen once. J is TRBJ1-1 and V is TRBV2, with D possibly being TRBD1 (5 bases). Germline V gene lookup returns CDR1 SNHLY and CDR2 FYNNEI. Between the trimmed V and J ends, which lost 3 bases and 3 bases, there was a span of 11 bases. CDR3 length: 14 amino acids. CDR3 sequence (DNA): TGTGCCAGCAGTGATCGGCCAGGGCACACTGAAGCTTTCTTT. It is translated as CASSDRPGHTEAFF.

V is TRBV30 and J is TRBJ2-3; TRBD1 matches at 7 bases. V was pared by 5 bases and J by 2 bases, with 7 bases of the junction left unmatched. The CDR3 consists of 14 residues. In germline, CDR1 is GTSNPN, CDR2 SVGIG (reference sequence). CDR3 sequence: CAWGLTGNTDTQYF. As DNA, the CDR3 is TGTGCCTGGGGGTTGACAGGGAACACAGATACGCAGTATTTT.

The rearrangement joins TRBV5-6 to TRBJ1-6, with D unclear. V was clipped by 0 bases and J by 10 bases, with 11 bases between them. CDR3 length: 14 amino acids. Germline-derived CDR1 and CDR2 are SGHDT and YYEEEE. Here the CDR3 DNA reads TGTGCCAGCAGCTTGGGAGGAACATTATCACCCCTCCACTTT. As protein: CASSLGGTLSPLHF.

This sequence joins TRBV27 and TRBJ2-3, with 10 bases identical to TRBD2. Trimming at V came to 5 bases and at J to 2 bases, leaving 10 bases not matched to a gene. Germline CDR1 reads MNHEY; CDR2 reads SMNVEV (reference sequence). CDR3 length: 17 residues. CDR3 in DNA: TGTGCCAGCAGTCCAGAGCAAGCGGGGGGGCCCACAGATACGCAGTATTTT. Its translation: CASSPEQAGGPTDTQYF.

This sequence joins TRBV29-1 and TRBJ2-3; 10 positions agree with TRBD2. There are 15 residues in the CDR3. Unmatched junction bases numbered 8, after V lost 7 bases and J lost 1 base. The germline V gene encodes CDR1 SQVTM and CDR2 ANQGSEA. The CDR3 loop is CSAGVAGGGTDTQYF. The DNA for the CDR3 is TGCAGCGCGGGGGTAGCGGGAGGCGGCACAGATACGCAGTATTTT.

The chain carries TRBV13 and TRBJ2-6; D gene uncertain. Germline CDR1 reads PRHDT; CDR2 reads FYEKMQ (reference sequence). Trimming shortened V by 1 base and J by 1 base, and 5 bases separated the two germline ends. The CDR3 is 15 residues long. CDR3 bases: TGTGCCAGCAGCTTAGCCGGGTCTGGGGCCAACGTCCTGACTTTC. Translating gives CASSLAGSGANVLTF.

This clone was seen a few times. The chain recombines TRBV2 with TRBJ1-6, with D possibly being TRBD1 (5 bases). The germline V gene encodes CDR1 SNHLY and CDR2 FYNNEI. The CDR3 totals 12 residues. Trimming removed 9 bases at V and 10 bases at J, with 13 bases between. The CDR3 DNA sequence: TGTGCCAGGGGAGGGGAAGGATCACCCCTCCACTTT. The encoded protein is CARGGEGSPLHF.

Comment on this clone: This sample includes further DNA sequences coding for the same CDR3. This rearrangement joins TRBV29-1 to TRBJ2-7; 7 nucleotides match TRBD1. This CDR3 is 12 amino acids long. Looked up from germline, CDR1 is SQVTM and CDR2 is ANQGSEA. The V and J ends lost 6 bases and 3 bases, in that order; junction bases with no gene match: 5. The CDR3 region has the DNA TGCAGCGTAAGGGACAGTCTCTACGAGCAGTACTTC. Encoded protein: CSVRDSLYEQYF.

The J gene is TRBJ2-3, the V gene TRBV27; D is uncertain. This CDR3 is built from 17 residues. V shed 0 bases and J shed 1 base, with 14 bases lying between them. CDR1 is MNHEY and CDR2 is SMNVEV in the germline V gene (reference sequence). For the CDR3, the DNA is TGTGCCAGCAGTTTATCGGGGTCGCCGCTAGGCACAGATACGCAGTATTTT. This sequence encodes CASSLSGSPLGTDTQYF.

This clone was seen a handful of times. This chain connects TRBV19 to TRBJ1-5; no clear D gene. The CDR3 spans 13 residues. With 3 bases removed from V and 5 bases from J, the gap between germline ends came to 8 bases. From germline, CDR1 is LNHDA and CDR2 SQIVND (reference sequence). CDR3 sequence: CASSMGGYQPQHF. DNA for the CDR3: TGTGCCAGTAGTATGGGCGGGTATCAGCCCCAGCATTTT.

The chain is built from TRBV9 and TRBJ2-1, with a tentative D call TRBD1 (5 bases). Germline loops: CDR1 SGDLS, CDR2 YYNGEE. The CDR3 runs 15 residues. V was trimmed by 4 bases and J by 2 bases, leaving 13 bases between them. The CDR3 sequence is CASSRTQGTYNEQFF. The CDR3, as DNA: TGTGCCAGCAGCAGAACCCAGGGAACCTACAATGAGCAGTTCTTC. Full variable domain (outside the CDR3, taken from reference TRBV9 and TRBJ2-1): DSGVTQTPKHLITATGQRVTLRCSPRSGDLSVYWYQQSLDQGLQFLIQYYNGEERAKGNILERFSAQQFPDLHSELNLSSLELGDSALYFCASSRTQGTYNEQFFGPGTRLTVL.

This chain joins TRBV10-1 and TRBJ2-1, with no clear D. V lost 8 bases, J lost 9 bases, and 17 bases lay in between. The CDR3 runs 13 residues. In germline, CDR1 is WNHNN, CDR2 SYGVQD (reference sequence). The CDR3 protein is CASRPGTQGEQFF. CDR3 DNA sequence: TGCGCCAGCCGGCCCGGAACCCAAGGTGAGCAGTTCTTC.

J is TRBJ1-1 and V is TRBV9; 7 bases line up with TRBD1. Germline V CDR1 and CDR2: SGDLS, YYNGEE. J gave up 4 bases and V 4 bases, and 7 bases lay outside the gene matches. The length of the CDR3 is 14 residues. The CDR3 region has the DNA TGTGCCAGCAGCACAGGGGCGGGGGTCACTGAAGCTTTCTTT. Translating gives CASSTGAGVTEAFF.

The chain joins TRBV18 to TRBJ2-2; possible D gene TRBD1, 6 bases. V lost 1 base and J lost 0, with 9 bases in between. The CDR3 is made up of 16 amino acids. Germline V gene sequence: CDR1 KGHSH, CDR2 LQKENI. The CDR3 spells CASSPLGGPNTGELFF. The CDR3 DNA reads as TGTGCCAGCTCACCACTTGGGGGCCCGAACACCGGGGAGCTGTTTTTT.

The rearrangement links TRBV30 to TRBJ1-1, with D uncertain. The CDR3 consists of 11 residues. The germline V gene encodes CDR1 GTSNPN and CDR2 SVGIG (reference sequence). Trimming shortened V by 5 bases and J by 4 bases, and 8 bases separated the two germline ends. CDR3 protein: CAWAAGTEAFF. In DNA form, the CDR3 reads TGTGCCTGGGCGGCGGGCACTGAAGCTTTCTTT.

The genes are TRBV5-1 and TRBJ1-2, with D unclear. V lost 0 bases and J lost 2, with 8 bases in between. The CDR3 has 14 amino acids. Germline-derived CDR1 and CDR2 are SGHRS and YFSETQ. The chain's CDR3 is CASSLDRANYGYTF. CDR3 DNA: TGCGCCAGCAGCTTGGACCGGGCCAACTATGGCTACACCTTC.

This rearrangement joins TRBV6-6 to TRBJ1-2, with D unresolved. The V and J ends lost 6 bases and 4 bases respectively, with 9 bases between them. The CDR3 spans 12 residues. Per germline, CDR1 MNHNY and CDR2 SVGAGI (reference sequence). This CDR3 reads CASRPGGYGYTF. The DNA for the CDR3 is TGTGCCAGCAGGCCGGGTGGCTATGGCTACACCTTC.